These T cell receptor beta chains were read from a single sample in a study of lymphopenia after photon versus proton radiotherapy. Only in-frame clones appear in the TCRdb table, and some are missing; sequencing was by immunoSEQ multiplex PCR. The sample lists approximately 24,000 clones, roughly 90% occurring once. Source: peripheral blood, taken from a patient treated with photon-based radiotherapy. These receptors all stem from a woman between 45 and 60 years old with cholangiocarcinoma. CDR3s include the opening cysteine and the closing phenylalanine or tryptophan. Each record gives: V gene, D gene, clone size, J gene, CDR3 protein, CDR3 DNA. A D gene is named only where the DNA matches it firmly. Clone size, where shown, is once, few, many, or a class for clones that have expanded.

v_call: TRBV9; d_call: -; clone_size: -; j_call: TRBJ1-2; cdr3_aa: CASSGRWGLDYGYTF; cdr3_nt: TGTGCCAGCAGCGGTAGGTGGGGGTTGGACTATGGCTACACCTTC
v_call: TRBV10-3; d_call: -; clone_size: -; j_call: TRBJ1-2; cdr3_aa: CAISESGQVGAYGYTF; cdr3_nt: TGTGCCATCAGTGAGTCAGGCCAGGTGGGCGCCTATGGCTACACCTTC
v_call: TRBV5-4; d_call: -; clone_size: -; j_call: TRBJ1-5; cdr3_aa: CASSSSPFEPQHF; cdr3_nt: TGTGCCAGCAGCTCCTCCCCCTTCGAGCCCCAGCATTTT
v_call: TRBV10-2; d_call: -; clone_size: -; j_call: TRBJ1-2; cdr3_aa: CASSEPPGHGLGYTF; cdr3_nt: TGCGCCAGCAGTGAGCCTCCGGGACACGGTCTTGGCTACACCTTC
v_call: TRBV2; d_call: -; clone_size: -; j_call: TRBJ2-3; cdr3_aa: CASSEQGWVGTDTQYF; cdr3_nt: TGTGCCAGCAGTGAACAGGGTTGGGTGGGCACAGATACGCAGTATTTT
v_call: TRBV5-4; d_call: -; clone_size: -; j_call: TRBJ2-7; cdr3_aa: CASSLPSSYEQYF; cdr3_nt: TGTGCCAGCAGCTTGCCCTCCTCCTACGAGCAGTACTTC
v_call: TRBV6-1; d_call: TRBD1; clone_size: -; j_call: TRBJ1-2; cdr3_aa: CASRAVKGAGYGYTF; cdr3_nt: TGTGCCAGCAGGGCCGTTAAGGGGGCGGGCTATGGCTACACCTTC
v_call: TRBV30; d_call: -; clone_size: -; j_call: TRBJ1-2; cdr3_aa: CAWSLGNGLSYGYTF; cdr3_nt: TGTGCCTGGAGTCTAGGGAACGGCCTTAGCTATGGCTACACCTTC
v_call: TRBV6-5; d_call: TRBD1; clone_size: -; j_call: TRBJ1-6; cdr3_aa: CASRVQGQGSPLHF; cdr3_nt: TGTGCCAGCAGAGTACAGGGGCAAGGTTCACCCCTCCACTTT
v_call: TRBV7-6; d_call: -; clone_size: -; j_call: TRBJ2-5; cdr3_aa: CASSLSSLGETQYF; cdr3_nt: TGTGCCAGCAGCTTAAGTTCGCTCGGGGAGACCCAGTACTTC
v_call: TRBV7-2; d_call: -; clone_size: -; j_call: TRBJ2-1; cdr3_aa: CASTGPRRNEQFF; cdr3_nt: TGTGCCAGCACGGGACCCCGTCGGAATGAGCAGTTCTTC
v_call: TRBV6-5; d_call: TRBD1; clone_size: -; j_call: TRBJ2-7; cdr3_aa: CASSRGQGTSYEQYF; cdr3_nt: TGTGCCAGCAGCCGGGGACAGGGGACCTCCTACGAGCAGTACTTC
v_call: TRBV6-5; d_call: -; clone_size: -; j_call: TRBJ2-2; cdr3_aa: CASSSGIWNTGELFF; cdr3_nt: TGTGCCAGCAGTTCCGGCATATGGAACACCGGGGAGCTGTTTTTT
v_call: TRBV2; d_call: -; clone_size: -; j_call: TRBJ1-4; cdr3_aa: CASSTPSTTNEKLFF; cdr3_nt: TGTGCCAGCAGCACCCCATCTACAACTAATGAAAAACTGTTTTTT
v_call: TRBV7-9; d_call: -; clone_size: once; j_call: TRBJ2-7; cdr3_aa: CASSFTYEQYF; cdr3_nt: TGTGCCAGCAGCTTTACCTACGAGCAGTACTTC
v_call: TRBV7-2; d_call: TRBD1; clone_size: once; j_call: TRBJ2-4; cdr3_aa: CASSLASGTGLNIQYF; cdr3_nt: TGTGCCAGCAGCTTAGCATCCGGGACAGGGTTAAACATTCAGTACTTC
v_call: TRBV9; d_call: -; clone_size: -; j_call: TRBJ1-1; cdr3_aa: CASSGGDTEAFF; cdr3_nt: TGTGCCAGCAGCGGAGGAGACACTGAAGCTTTCTTT
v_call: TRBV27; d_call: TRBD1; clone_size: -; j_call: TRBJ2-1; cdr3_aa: CASSPRLQGEIDEQFF; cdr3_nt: TGTGCCAGCAGTCCCCGCTTACAGGGGGAGATCGATGAGCAGTTCTTC
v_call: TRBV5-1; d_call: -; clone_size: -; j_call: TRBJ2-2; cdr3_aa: CASSLEGWVTGELFF; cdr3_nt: TGCGCCAGCAGCTTGGAGGGGTGGGTCACCGGGGAGCTGTTTTTT
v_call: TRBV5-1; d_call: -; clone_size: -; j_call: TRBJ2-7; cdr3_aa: CASSLNSGLDEQYF; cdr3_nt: TGCGCCAGCAGCTTGAACAGCGGCTTGGACGAGCAGTACTTC
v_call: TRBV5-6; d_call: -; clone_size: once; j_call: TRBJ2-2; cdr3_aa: CASSIRPTGELFF; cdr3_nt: TGTGCCAGCAGCATACGGCCGACCGGGGAGCTGTTTTTT
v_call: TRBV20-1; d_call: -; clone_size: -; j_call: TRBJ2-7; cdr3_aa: CSASYTYEQYF; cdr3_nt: TGCAGTGCTTCTTATACCTACGAGCAGTACTTC
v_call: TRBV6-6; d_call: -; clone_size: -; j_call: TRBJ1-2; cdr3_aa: CASRDFGQSDGYTF; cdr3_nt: TGTGCCAGCAGAGACTTCGGACAGTCGGATGGCTACACCTTC
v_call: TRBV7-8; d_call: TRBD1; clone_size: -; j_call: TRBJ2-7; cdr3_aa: CASSPRRDRPYEQYF; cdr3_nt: TGTGCCAGCAGCCCCCGTCGGGACAGACCCTACGAGCAGTACTTC
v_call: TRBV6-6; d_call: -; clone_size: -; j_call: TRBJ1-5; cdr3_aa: CASSPSGYFNQPQHF; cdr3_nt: TGTGCCAGCAGCCCTTCGGGCTACTTCAATCAGCCCCAGCATTTT
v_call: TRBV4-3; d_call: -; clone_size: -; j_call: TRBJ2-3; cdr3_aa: CASSQDSSWPHYLRVKQYF; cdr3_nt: TGCGCCAGCAGCCAAGATAGTTCCTGGCCCCATTACCTCAGGGTTAAGCAGTATTTT
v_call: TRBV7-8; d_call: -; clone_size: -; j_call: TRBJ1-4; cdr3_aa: CASSREATNEKLFF; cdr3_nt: TGTGCCAGCAGTCGGGAGGCAACTAATGAAAAACTGTTTTTT
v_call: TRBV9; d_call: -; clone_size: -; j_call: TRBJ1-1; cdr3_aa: CASSAGTLGTEAFF; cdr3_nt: TGTGCCAGCAGCGCAGGGACGTTGGGCACTGAAGCTTTCTTT
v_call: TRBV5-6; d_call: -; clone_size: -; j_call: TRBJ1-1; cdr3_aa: CASSSSGRGTEAFF; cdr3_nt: TGTGCCAGCAGCTCATCCGGGAGGGGCACTGAAGCTTTCTTT
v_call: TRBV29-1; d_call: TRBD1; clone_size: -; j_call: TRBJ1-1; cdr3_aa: CSLRGTGGIEAFF; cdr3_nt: TGCAGCCTACGGGGGACAGGGGGCATTGAAGCTTTCTTT
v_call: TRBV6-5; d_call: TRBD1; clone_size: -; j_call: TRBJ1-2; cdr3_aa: CASSYRDRGSYGYTF; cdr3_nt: TGTGCCAGCAGTTACCGGGACAGGGGTTCTTATGGCTACACCTTC
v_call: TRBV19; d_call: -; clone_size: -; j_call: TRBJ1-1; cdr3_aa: CASMGLGGRNTEAFF; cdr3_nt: TGTGCCAGTATGGGGTTGGGGGGCCGGAACACTGAAGCTTTCTTT
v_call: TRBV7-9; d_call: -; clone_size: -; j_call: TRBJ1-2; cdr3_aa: CASSAGLDYGYTF; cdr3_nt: TGTGCCAGCAGCGCGGGACTTGACTATGGCTACACCTTC
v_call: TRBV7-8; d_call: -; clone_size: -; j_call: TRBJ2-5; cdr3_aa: CASSLVGTRETQYF; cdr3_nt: TGTGCCAGCAGCTTAGTTGGGACTCGGGAGACCCAGTACTTC
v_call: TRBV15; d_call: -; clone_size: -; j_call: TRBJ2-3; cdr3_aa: CATSREDSRPDTQYF; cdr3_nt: TGTGCCACCAGCAGAGAGGACTCTCGCCCAGATACGCAGTATTTT
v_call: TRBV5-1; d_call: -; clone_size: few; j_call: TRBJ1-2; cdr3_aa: CASSTQSGGYTF; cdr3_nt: TGCGCCAGCAGCACCCAATCCGGGGGCTACACCTTC
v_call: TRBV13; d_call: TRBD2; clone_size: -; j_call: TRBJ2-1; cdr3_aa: CASSSGLSSYNEQFF; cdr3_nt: TGTGCCAGCAGCTCGGGACTAAGCTCCTACAATGAGCAGTTCTTC
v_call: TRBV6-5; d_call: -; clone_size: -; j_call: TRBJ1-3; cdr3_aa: CASRPSGSGNTIYF; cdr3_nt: TGTGCCAGCAGACCGTCTGGCTCTGGAAACACCATATATTTT
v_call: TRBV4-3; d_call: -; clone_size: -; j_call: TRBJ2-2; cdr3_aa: CASSLLGTGELFF; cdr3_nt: TGCGCCAGCAGCCTCCTCGGCACCGGGGAGCTGTTTTTT
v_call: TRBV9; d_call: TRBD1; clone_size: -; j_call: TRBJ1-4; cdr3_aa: CASSAGQGSTNEKLFF; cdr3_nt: TGTGCCAGCAGCGCCGGACAGGGGAGCACTAATGAAAAACTGTTTTTT
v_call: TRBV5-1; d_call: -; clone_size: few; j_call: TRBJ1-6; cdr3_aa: CASSLRTDANSPLHF; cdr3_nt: TGCGCCAGCAGCTTGAGGACCGACGCTAATTCACCCCTCCACTTT
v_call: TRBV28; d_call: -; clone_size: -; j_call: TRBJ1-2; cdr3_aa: CASWQGRNYGYTF; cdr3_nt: TGTGCCAGCTGGCAGGGGAGAAACTATGGCTACACCTTC
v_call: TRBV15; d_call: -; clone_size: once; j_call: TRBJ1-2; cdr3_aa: CATSRDRERGYGYTF; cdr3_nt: TGTGCCACCAGCAGAGACAGGGAAAGGGGCTATGGCTACACCTTC
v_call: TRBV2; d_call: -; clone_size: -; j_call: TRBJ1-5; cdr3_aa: CASSGAGAPSNQPQHF; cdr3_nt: TGTGCCAGCAGTGGGGCGGGGGCCCCGTCTAATCAGCCCCAGCATTTT
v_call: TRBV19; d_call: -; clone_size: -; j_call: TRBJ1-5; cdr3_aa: CASSLRFIQVDSNQPQHF; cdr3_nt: TGTGCCAGTTCACTCCGATTCATACAGGTCGATAGCAATCAGCCCCAGCATTTT
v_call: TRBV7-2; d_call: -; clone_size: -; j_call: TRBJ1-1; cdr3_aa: CASAPGGPVNTEAFF; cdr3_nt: TGTGCCAGTGCGCCGGGGGGGCCGGTAAACACTGAAGCTTTCTTT
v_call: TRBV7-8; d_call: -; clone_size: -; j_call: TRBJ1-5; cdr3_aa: CASSLENSYQPQHF; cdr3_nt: TGTGCCAGCAGCTTAGAGAACAGCTATCAGCCCCAGCATTTT